These 21 T cell receptor beta chains originate from one sample sequenced in a study of T cells in localized non-small cell lung cancer. The method was immunoSEQ multiplex PCR; TCRdb's version includes in-frame clones alone and lacks a portion of them. Of about 1,400 clones detected, approximately 24% appear once; the ten largest clones hold more than 8%. The specimen comprised lung tumor tissue, sampled before any cancer treatment. The receptors shown here come from a man aged 40 to 75 with stage II lung adenocarcinoma.

This clone was detected only a few times. The chain employs TRBV11-3 and TRBJ1-2; D is uncertain. V was cut by 3 bases and J by 1 base, with 15 bases left in between. This CDR3 has 16 residues. CDR1 SGHNT and CDR2 YENEEA come from the germline V gene. The CDR3 region has the DNA TGTGCCAGCAGCTTCTCGTACGTCGACCGTAACTATGGCTACACCTTC. As protein: CASSFSYVDRNYGYTF. The full variable domain, its missing parts supplied by reference TRBV11-3 and TRBJ1-2, is EAGVVQSPRYKIIEKKQPVAFWCNPISGHNTLYWYLQNLGQGPELLIRYENEEAVDDSQLPKDRFSAERLKGVDSTLKIQPAELGDSAVYLCASSFSYVDRNYGYTFGSGTRLTVV.

This clone appeared a few times. This chain connects TRBV11-3 to TRBJ1-5; tentative D call: TRBD1 (5 bases). The germline V and J ends were trimmed by 6 bases and 0 bases, with 9 bases remaining between them. The germline CDR1 and CDR2 sequences are SGHNT and YENEEA. This CDR3 contains 14 residues. The CDR3 region is CASRRQNSNQPQHF. The CDR3 DNA sequence: TGTGCCAGCAGGAGACAGAATAGCAATCAGCCCCAGCATTTT.

By its share, this clone is medium-sized (0.01 to 0.1%). The rearrangement links TRBV9 to TRBJ2-5; D call uncertain. The CDR3 totals 13 residues. V dropped 1 base and J dropped 1 base, with 5 bases sitting between them. CDR1 SGDLS and CDR2 YYNGEE come from the germline V gene. CDR3 sequence reads: CASSVSSQETQYF. The CDR3, as DNA: TGTGCCAGCAGCGTAAGCTCCCAAGAGACCCAGTACTTC.

This sequence joins TRBV30 and TRBJ2-4; no definite D call. V was clipped by 3 bases and J by 9 bases, with 12 bases between them. Germline V gene lookup returns CDR1 GTSNPN and CDR2 SVGIG (reference sequence). The CDR3 has 12 residues. The CDR3 sequence is CAWRNPKGIQYF. Written as DNA, the CDR3 is TGTGCCTGGAGGAACCCAAAGGGCATTCAGTACTTC.

This clone was picked up one time. The chain has TRBV19 and TRBJ2-4, with a tentative D call TRBD1 (5 bases). Germline V lookup: CDR1 LNHDA, CDR2 SQIVND (reference sequence). V shed 3 bases and J shed 0 bases, with 6 bases lying between them. This CDR3 has 14 residues. The chain's CDR3 is CASSIDRAKNIQYF. CDR3 DNA sequence: TGTGCCAGTAGTATCGACAGAGCCAAAAACATTCAGTACTTC.

This chain links TRBV25-1 with TRBJ2-3; D uncertain. V lost 8 bases, J lost 1 base, and 10 bases lay in between. The CDR3 is 13 residues long. Per germline, CDR1 MGHDK and CDR2 SYGVNS. The CDR3 spells CASGYWGTDTQYF. The CDR3 region has the DNA TGTGCCAGCGGCTATTGGGGCACAGATACGCAGTATTTT.

V gene TRBV19 combines with J gene TRBJ2-1; 12 bases are a match to TRBD1. Trimming took 5 bases from V and 10 from J; bases not matched to a gene: 9. The germline V gene encodes CDR1 LNHDA and CDR2 SQIVND (reference sequence). The CDR3 loop spans 15 amino acids. The CDR3: CASSFRDRGLSEQFF. CDR3 sequence (DNA): TGTGCCAGTAGTTTCCGGGACAGGGGGCTCAGCGAGCAGTTCTTC.

This clone was counted between two and nine times. This chain joins TRBV7-5 and TRBJ1-4. TRBV7-5 is labeled a pseudogene. CDR3 length: 14 residues. CDR3 sequence (DNA): TGTGCCAGCAGCTTAGTTCGGGGCAATGAAAAACTGTTTTTT. This codes for CASSLVRGNEKLFF.

This clone came up a few times. The CDR3 loop reads CAIRPTGNPYEQYF. The CDR3 coding sequence is TGTGCCATCAGGCCGACAGGGAACCCCTACGAGCAGTACTTC. The chain uses TRBV6-8 and TRBJ2-7; 7 nucleotides align to TRBD1. This CDR3 contains 14 residues. After removal of 10 bases from V and 2 bases from J, the junction contained 11 bases not matched to a gene. Germline CDR1 MNHGY, CDR2 SAAAGT.

This clone was found a few times. This rearrangement joins TRBV7-1 to TRBJ2-3, with D maybe TRBD1 (5 bases). TRBV7-1 is filed as an ORF, its function uncertain. This CDR3 is built from 15 residues. V lost 5 bases and J 0 bases, leaving 12 bases between the germline ends. This chain's CDR3 is CASSPDSSSTDTQYF. CDR3 in DNA: TGTGCCAGCAGCCCCGACAGTTCTAGCACAGATACGCAGTATTTT.

The rearrangement joins TRBV11-3 to TRBJ1-3, with D unclear. The CDR3 is 16 amino acids. CDR1 and CDR2 from the germline V gene are SGHNT and YENEEA. V was trimmed by 3 bases and J by 0 bases, leaving 12 bases between them. In DNA, the CDR3 is TGTGCCAGCAGCTTGCCTTCTGCGAGCTCTGGAAACACCATATATTTT. Encoded protein: CASSLPSASSGNTIYF.

In this sample, this clone is medium-sized. J is TRBJ2-1 and V is TRBV6-8; tentative D call: TRBD2 (6 bases). The CDR3 is made up of 14 amino acids. CDR1 and CDR2 from the germline V gene are MNHGY and SAAAGT. V was shortened by 7 bases and J by 3 bases, with 13 bases between the two germline ends. The CDR3: CASNGGSNYNEQFF. CDR3 nucleotide sequence: TGTGCCAGCAATGGGGGGTCAAACTACAATGAGCAGTTCTTC.

This clone was seen a few times. The chain links TRBV9 to TRBJ2-7; 7 nucleotides agree with TRBD1. From germline, CDR1 is SGDLS and CDR2 YYNGEE. V lost 3 bases to trimming and J lost 5 bases; unmatched junction nucleotides: 8. The CDR3 is made up of 14 amino acids. Here the CDR3 reads CASSEGIQGDEQYF. Here the CDR3 DNA reads TGTGCCAGCAGCGAGGGAATTCAGGGGGACGAGCAGTACTTC.

This clone has just one count. The chain links TRBV30 to TRBJ1-6, with D unclear. Trimming took off 1 base at V and 6 bases at J, with 4 bases between the two ends. The germline V gene encodes CDR1 GTSNPN and CDR2 SVGIG (reference sequence). There are 12 residues in the CDR3. CDR3 in amino acids: CAWSETNSPLHF. The CDR3 DNA is TGTGCCTGGAGTGAGACTAATTCACCCCTCCACTTT.

This clone was seen only a few times. The genes are TRBV10-2 and TRBJ2-7; TRBD2 matches 9 bases. V was clipped by 5 bases and J by 2 bases; unmatched bases: 4. Germline V gene lookup returns CDR1 WSHSY and CDR2 SAAADI. This CDR3 contains 14 residues. Here the CDR3 reads CASSQGGGAYEQYV. The DNA of the CDR3 is TGCGCCAGCAGTCAGGGCGGGGGGGCCTACGAGCAGTACGTC.

By share, this clone ranks as medium-sized. The chain couples TRBV11-3 to TRBJ1-3; TRBD1 aligns across 9 bases. The CDR3 is 18 residues long. Germline V lookup: CDR1 SGHNT, CDR2 YENEEA. J was trimmed by 3 bases and V by 3 bases; bases with no gene match: 12. DNA for the CDR3: TGTGCCAGCAGCTTGAAAACAGGGGGCAGAGGGTTTGGAAACACCATATATTTT. This encodes CASSLKTGGRGFGNTIYF.

This clone appeared a few times. V is TRBV19 and J is TRBJ1-2; D might be TRBD1 (6 bases). The V and J ends lost 8 bases and 4 bases respectively, with 14 bases between them. This CDR3 comprises 13 residues. Germline values: CDR1 LNHDA, CDR2 SQIVND (reference sequence). The CDR3 loop is CASGSGGFYGYTF. DNA for the CDR3: TGTGCCAGTGGGAGCGGGGGCTTCTATGGCTACACCTTC. The full variable domain, in which reference TRBV19 and TRBJ1-2 provide the parts outside the CDR3, is DGGITQSPKYLFRKEGQNVTLSCEQNLNHDAMYWYRQDPGQGLRLIYYSQIVNDFQKGDIAEGYSVSREKKESFPLTVTSAQKNPTAFYLCASGSGGFYGYTFGSGTRLTVV.

This clone was observed a few times. The chain links TRBV9 to TRBJ1-2, with 7 bases fitting TRBD1. With V trimmed by 0 bases and J by 7 bases, 3 bases remained unmatched. The germline CDR1 and CDR2 sequences are SGDLS and YYNGEE. This CDR3 is 13 amino acids long. This chain's CDR3 is CASSVADRAGYTF. CDR3 coding DNA: TGTGCCAGCAGCGTAGCAGACAGGGCTGGCTACACCTTC.

The chain employs TRBV6-8 and TRBJ1-1; D remains unclear. Germline loops: CDR1 MNHGY, CDR2 SAAAGT. Trimming took 6 bases from V and 3 from J, leaving 8 bases between them. This CDR3 contains 12 residues. CDR3 protein: CASSPTYTEAFF. The DNA of the CDR3 is TGTGCCAGCAGCCCTACATACACTGAAGCTTTCTTT.

The sample holds one count of this clone. This chain uses TRBV12-5 with TRBJ1-2, with no clear D. The CDR3 runs 15 residues. V was shortened by 1 base and J by 3 bases, with 12 bases between the two germline ends. Germline V gives CDR1 LGHNT, CDR2 FRNRAP. In DNA form, the CDR3 reads TGTGCTAGTGGTTTGGGAGGGCTCCCTTACTATGGCTACACCTTC. This gives the protein CASGLGGLPYYGYTF.

The V call is TRBV6-8, the J call TRBJ2-1; D could derive from TRBD1 or TRBD2 (6 bases each). Germline V gene data show CDR1 as MNHGY and CDR2 as SAAAGT. The CDR3 runs 15 residues. V was trimmed by 4 bases and J by 5 bases, leaving 15 bases between them. The CDR3: CASSFAGQQNNEQFF. The CDR3, as DNA: TGTGCCAGCAGTTTTGCGGGACAACAAAACAATGAGCAGTTCTTC.